Below, one TCR beta chain is given with its context. The antigen is not known. Researchers took RNA transcripts and amplified the TCR beta CDR3 regions from them. The HTBI primer set was used in a first-round RT-PCR of the TCR CDR3. In TCRdb, the multiplex PCR reads were re-called with MiXCR into one record per CDR3 protein. The sample contains 400,000 to 550,000 distinct CDR3 sequences, approximately 25% of which appear only once. The data stem from a study of T cells in Graves' hyperthyroidism and ophthalmopathy. Study results and caveats: In blood, most of the thyroid clonotypes expanded above 0.001 were also present.

Trimming shortened V by 4 bases and J by 10 bases, and 17 bases separated the two germline ends. The germline V gene has CDR1 SEHNR and CDR2 FQNEAQ (reference sequence). CDR3 length: 15 residues. The sample taken for sequencing was blood. The TCR sequence derives from a woman in her 30s with Graves' ophthalmopathy. This chain joins TRBV7-9 and TRBJ1-6; the D gene is possibly TRBD1 (5 bases). The CDR3 sequence: CASSSLQAPNSPLHF. CDR3 DNA: TGTGCCAGCAGCTCCCTACAGGCCCCGAACTCACCCCTCCACTTT. The entire variable domain, with the rest obtained from reference TRBV7-9 and TRBJ1-6, is as follows: DTGVSQNPRHKITKRGQNVTFRCDPISEHNRLYWYRQTLGQGPEFLTYFQNEAQLEKSRLLSDRFSAERPKGSFSTLEIQRTEQGDSAMYLCASSSLQAPNSPLHFGNGTRLTVT.